These 4 T cell receptor beta chains were sequenced from one sample in a study of vaccination and CD4 T cells after COVID-19. The Oncomine TCR Beta short-read assay generated sequence data from the DNA of cultured CD4+ T cells. Using its own MiXCR run on the PCR reads, TCRdb lists one record per CDR3 protein. The sample has 7,500 to 8,500 distinct CDR3 sequences, 21% seen once. Antigens of these TCRs are unknown. This sample's treatment: approximately 11-day PBMC culture with coronavirus spike peptide pools or control peptides (ViraFEST assay). The sample was CD4+ T cells from blood, cultured in vitro, taken after SARS-CoV-2 vaccination. Source of these receptors: a human donor who had recovered from COVID-19.

This sequence joins TRBV7-9 and TRBJ2-1, with 7 positions matching TRBD1. The trim removed 5 bases at V and 1 base at J, leaving 14 bases unmatched. The CDR3 is made up of 18 amino acids. Germline V gives CDR1 SEHNR, CDR2 FQNEAQ (reference sequence). The CDR3 reads CASSHYRGETVSYNEQFF. The CDR3 DNA reads TGTGCCAGCAGCCACTACAGGGGAGAGACGGTATCCTACAATGAGCAGTTCTTC.

V usage is TRBV6-2 or TRBV6-3 and J usage is TRBJ2-7, with D hard to call. The CDR3 has 17 amino acids. Trimming cost V 6 bases and J 1 base, with 22 bases left between them. Per the germline V gene, CDR1 is MNHEY and CDR2 is SVGEGT. The DNA of the CDR3 is TGTGCCAGCAGCACCCGGCCCAGTGTGCTGGATTCCTACGAGCAGTACTTC. This encodes CASSTRPSVLDSYEQYF.

This clonotype occurred many times. The chain joins TRBV20-1 to TRBJ1-2; 10 bases align to TRBD1. The CDR3 totals 14 residues. The V and J ends lost 3 bases and 5 bases, in that order; junction bases with no gene match: 6. The germline V gene encodes CDR1 DFQATT and CDR2 SNEGSKA (reference sequence). In nucleotides, the CDR3 is TGCAGTGCTAGGAACCGGGACAGGGGTTATGGCTACACCTTC. Its protein product is CSARNRDRGYGYTF.

This clonotype was counted between two and nine times. The J gene is TRBJ2-7, the V gene TRBV20-1; perhaps D is TRBD1 or TRBD2 (6 bases each). The germline CDR1 and CDR2 sequences are DFQATT and SNEGSKA (reference sequence). There are 14 residues in the CDR3. Trimming left V 0 bases short and J 10 bases short, with 19 bases between. The CDR3 DNA is TGCAGTGCTAGAGACCCGAGAATGGGGGGCGCACAGTACTTC. As protein: CSARDPRMGGAQYF.